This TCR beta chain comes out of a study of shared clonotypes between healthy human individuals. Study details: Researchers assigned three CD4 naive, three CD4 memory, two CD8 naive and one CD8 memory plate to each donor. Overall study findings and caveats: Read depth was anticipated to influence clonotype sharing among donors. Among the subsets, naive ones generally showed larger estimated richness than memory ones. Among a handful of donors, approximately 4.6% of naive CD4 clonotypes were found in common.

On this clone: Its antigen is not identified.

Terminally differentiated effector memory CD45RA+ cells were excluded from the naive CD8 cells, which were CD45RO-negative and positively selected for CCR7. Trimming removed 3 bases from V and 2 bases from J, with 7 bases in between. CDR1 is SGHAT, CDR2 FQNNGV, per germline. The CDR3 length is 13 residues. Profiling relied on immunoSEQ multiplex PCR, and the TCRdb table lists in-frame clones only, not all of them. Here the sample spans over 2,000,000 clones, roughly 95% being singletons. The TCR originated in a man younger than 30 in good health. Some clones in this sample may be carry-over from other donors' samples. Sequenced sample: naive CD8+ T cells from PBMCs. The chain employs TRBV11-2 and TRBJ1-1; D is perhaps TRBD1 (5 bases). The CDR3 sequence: CASSFRANTEAFF. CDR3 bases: TGTGCCAGCAGCTTCAGGGCAAACACTGAAGCTTTCTTT.